The following is a TCR beta chain sequence with its context. Germline V gene lookup returns CDR1 SEHNR and CDR2 FQNEAQ (reference sequence). The CDR3 covers 15 residues. V was pared by 3 bases and J by 2 bases, with 7 bases of the junction left unmatched. From the 5' RACE reads, TCRdb called clonotypes with MiXCR, one entry per CDR3 protein. The data hold about 300,000 distinct CDR3 sequences, with around an eighth observed a single time. The entry originates in a study of identical twins. This sample also belongs to another study, concerning yellow fever vaccine responses in identical twins.

The sequencing sample was made of CD8+ T cells sorted from blood. The V gene is TRBV7-9, the J gene TRBJ2-7; 7 nucleotides agree with TRBD1. The receptor's source is a woman aged 18-35 years in good health. Here the CDR3 reads CASSLGQRFPYEQYF. The CDR3 nucleotides read TGTGCCAGCAGCTTGGGACAGCGTTTCCCCTACGAGCAGTACTTC.